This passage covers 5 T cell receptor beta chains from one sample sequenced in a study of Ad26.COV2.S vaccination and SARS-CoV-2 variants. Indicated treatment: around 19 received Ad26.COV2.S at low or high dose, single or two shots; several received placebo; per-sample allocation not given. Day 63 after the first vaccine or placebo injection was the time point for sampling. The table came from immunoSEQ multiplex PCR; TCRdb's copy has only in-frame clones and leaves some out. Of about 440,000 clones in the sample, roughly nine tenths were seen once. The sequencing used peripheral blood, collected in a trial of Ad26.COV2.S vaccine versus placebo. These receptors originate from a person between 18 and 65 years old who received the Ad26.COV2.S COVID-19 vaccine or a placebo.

The DNA of the CDR3 is TGTGCCACCAGCAGAGACAGGGGCAAGCGTGAAAAACTGTTTTTT. This sequence encodes CATSRDRGKREKLFF. The rearrangement uses TRBV15 and TRBJ1-4, with D maybe TRBD1 (6 bases). The V end lost 0 bases, the J end lost 7 bases, and 12 bases lay between the germline ends. In germline, CDR1 is LNHNV, CDR2 YYDKDF (reference sequence). This CDR3 spans 15 amino acids.

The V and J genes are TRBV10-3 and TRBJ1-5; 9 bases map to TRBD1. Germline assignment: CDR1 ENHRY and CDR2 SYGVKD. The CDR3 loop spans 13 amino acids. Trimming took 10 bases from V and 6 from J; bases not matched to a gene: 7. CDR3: CATMGGQGQPQHF. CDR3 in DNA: TGTGCCACCATGGGGGGACAGGGTCAGCCCCAGCATTTT.

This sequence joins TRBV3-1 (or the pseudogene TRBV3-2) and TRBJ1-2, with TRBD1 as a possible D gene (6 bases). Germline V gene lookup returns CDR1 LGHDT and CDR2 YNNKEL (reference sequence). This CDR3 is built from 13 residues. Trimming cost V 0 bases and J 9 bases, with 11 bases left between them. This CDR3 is CASSQEGGQRYTF. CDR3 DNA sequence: TGTGCCAGCAGCCAAGAGGGGGGACAACGCTACACCTTC.

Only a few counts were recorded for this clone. CDR3 sequence: CASSRQGNSPLHF. CDR3 nucleotide sequence: TGTGCCAGCAGTCGCCAGGGGAATTCACCCCTCCACTTT. This rearrangement joins TRBV6-5 to TRBJ1-6, with a possible D match to TRBD1 (6 bases). Trimming stripped 5 bases from V and 7 bases from J, with 9 bases between. Germline V gene lookup returns CDR1 MNHEY and CDR2 SVGAGI. This CDR3 spans 13 amino acids.

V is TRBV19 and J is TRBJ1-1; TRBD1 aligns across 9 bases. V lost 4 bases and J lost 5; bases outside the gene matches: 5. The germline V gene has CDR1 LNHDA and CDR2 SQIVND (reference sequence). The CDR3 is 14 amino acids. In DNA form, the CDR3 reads TGTGCCAGTAGTACACAGGGGGCGTCGACTGAAGCTTTCTTT. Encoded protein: CASSTQGASTEAFF. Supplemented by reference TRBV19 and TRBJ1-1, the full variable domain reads DGGITQSPKYLFRKEGQNVTLSCEQNLNHDAMYWYRQDPGQGLRLIYYSQIVNDFQKGDIAEGYSVSREKKESFPLTVTSAQKNPTAFYLCASSTQGASTEAFFGQGTRLTVV.